A single sample gave rise to the 22 T cell receptor beta chains below, sequenced in a study of human T cells and chemical hapten exposure. Time point noted: patch test 3, about 24 weeks after DPC sensitization. The sample's treatment: therapeutic diphenylcyclopropenone sensitization with weekly scalp DPC. Using its own MiXCR run on the RACE reads, TCRdb lists one record per CDR3 protein. The table lists 70,000 or so distinct CDR3 sequences, around 10% of them singletons, with about 1.5% in the top ten. Sequences were derived from whole blood, sampled in connection with sensitization to the hapten diphenylcyclopropenone (DPC). Receptors originate from a woman aged 45-65 years with alopecia areata. Some clones in this sample may be carry-over from other donors' samples.

The CDR3 loop is CASSFDDSTGYTF. CDR3 bases: TGTGCCAGCAGCTTCGACGACAGCACTGGCTACACCTTC. This chain uses TRBV7-9 with TRBJ1-2; weak D call: TRBD1 (5 bases). The CDR3 loop spans 13 amino acids. CDR1 is SEHNR, CDR2 FQNEAQ, per germline (reference sequence). V was trimmed by 3 bases and J by 7 bases, leaving 12 bases between them.

The gene calls are TRBV29-1 and TRBJ2-3; 10 bases map to TRBD2. This CDR3 has 12 residues. Germline values: CDR1 SQVTM, CDR2 ANQGSEA. V gave up 7 bases and J gave up 5 bases; unmatched junction bases: 3. The CDR3 DNA reads TGCAGCGCTAGCGGGGGAGTAGATACGCAGTATTTT. It translates to CSASGGVDTQYF.

The genes are TRBV12-3 or TRBV12-4 and TRBJ1-4; possibly TRBD1 for D (6 bases). CDR3 length: 14 residues. V lost 1 base and J 4 bases, leaving 7 bases between the germline ends. CDR3 in DNA: TGTGCCAGCAGTTTAGACAGGGATAATGAAAAACTGTTTTTT. It encodes CASSLDRDNEKLFF.

This clonotype was counted only a few times. One end of the junction fails to match germline, which may point to a read error. The gene calls are TRBV18 and TRBJ2-7; D might be TRBD1 or TRBD2, each matching 5 bases. The CDR3 consists of 13 residues. The germline gives CDR1 KGHSH, CDR2 LQKENI. As DNA, the CDR3 is TGTGCCAGCTCACCGAGGGACGGGTACGAGCAGCACTTC. Its translation: CASSPRDGYEQHF.

This clonotype was seen ten or more times. This chain uses TRBV6-6 with TRBJ2-1; a possible D gene is TRBD2 (6 bases). This CDR3 has 13 residues. Trimming pared 8 bases from V and 2 bases from J, leaving 10 bases between. The germline gives CDR1 MNHNY, CDR2 SVGAGI (reference sequence). CDR3 DNA sequence: TGTGCCAGCGGGGCGGGACCCTACAATGAGCAGTTCTTC. This gives the protein CASGAGPYNEQFF.

The sample holds a few counts of this clonotype. V is TRBV6-1 and J is TRBJ1-1; no definite D call. The CDR3 loop spans 15 amino acids. CDR1 and CDR2 from the germline V gene are MNHNS and SASEGT. V was clipped by 6 bases and J by 3 bases, with 17 bases between them. CDR3 nucleotide sequence: TGTGCCAGCAGAAAATTCAGCGGACCTGACACTGAAGCTTTCTTT. This gives the protein CASRKFSGPDTEAFF.

This clonotype was detected ten times or more. V usage is TRBV5-5 and J usage is TRBJ2-3; no firm D call. In germline, CDR1 is SGHKS, CDR2 YYEKEE (reference sequence). The CDR3 contains 16 residues. Trimming took 1 base from V and 0 from J, leaving 12 bases between them. The CDR3 reads CASSLLSVLSTDTQYF. CDR3 in DNA: TGTGCCAGCAGCTTGTTGTCAGTCCTAAGCACAGATACGCAGTATTTT.

This clonotype was detected ten times or more. The gene calls are TRBV12-3 or TRBV12-4 and TRBJ2-7; unclear D gene. There are 14 residues in the CDR3. The ends were cut back, 7 bases at V and 0 bases at J, with 13 bases in the middle. Here the CDR3 reads CASTEYGLSYEQYF. DNA of the CDR3: TGTGCCAGCACGGAGTATGGCCTCTCCTACGAGCAGTACTTC.

This clonotype was recorded at least ten times. The chain recombines TRBV6-6 with TRBJ2-4; D gene unclear. The CDR3 totals 12 residues. Trimming removed 6 bases from V and 3 bases from J, with 6 bases in between. Germline V gene data show CDR1 as MNHNY and CDR2 as SVGAGI (reference sequence). Here the CDR3 DNA reads TGTGCCAGCAGGGACGTCAAAAACATTCAGTACTTC. Amino acid sequence: CASRDVKNIQYF.

This clonotype was detected ten times or more. The genes are TRBV5-1 and TRBJ1-5; 7 nucleotides line up with TRBD1. This CDR3 comprises 17 residues. J gave up 3 bases and V 4 bases, and 13 bases lay outside the gene matches. The germline gives CDR1 SGHRS, CDR2 YFSETQ. CDR3 residues: CASSDIPLGQTNQPQHF. In DNA form, the CDR3 reads TGCGCCAGCAGCGATATACCACTGGGACAGACCAATCAGCCCCAGCATTTT. The variable domain in full, with the rest retrieved from reference TRBV5-1 and TRBJ1-5, is KAGVTQTPRYLIKTRGQQVTLSCSPISGHRSVSWYQQTPGQGLQFLFEYFSETQRNKGNFPGRFSGRQFSNSRSEMNVSTLELGDSALYLCASSDIPLGQTNQPQHFGDGTRLSIL.

This clonotype was recorded at least ten times. The rearrangement links TRBV11-1 to TRBJ1-5; 8 bases match TRBD1. The germline CDR1 and CDR2 sequences are SGHAT and FQDESV (reference sequence). This CDR3 is built from 15 residues. V trimming: 0 bases; J trimming: 7 bases; junction bases outside the gene matches: 5. CDR3 nucleotide sequence: TGTGCCAGCAGCTTAGCGGGACAGGACGGCCAGCCCCAGCATTTT. It yields the protein CASSLAGQDGQPQHF.

This clonotype was recorded a few times. This chain uses TRBV25-1 with TRBJ1-4; D gene ambiguous. Germline V gene data show CDR1 as MGHDK and CDR2 as SYGVNS. V was trimmed by 2 bases and J by 10 bases, leaving 14 bases between them. This CDR3 spans 14 amino acids. The CDR3 here is CASSETVDRRKLFF. The CDR3 region has the DNA TGTGCCAGCAGTGAAACGGTGGATCGACGAAAACTGTTTTTT.

The rearrangement links TRBV10-3 to TRBJ1-1; D is perhaps TRBD1 (5 bases). Between the trimmed V and J ends, which lost 2 bases and 5 bases, there was a span of 12 bases. The CDR3 is made up of 14 amino acids. CDR1 and CDR2 (germline): ENHRY, SYGVKD. CDR3 loop: CAISEAAGRTEAFF. The CDR3 DNA reads as TGTGCCATCAGTGAGGCTGCAGGGCGAACTGAAGCTTTCTTT.

Regarding this clonotype: One end of the junction is discordant with germline, which a read error may explain. This chain joins TRBV28 and TRBJ2-1, with D perhaps TRBD2 (6 bases). The CDR3 is 17 amino acids. Germline V lookup: CDR1 MDHEN, CDR2 SYDVKM. Written as DNA, the CDR3 is TGTGCCAGCAGTTTCAGATTCTCGGGGACTCGGGGCAATGAGCAGATCTTC. Its translation: CASSFRFSGTRGNEQIF.

The chain links TRBV13 to TRBJ2-7, with 11 bases that match TRBD2. The CDR3 extends over 15 amino acids. J was trimmed by 3 bases and V by 0 bases; bases with no gene match: 1. The germline gives CDR1 PRHDT, CDR2 FYEKMQ (reference sequence). DNA for the CDR3: TGTGCCAGCAGCTTAGGCCTAGCGGGGGGCTACGAGCAGTACTTC. This gives the protein CASSLGLAGGYEQYF.

This clonotype was found many times. This chain uses TRBV14 with TRBJ1-6; D gene ambiguous. Germline V gene data show CDR1 as SGHDN and CDR2 as FVKESK. The V and J ends lost 0 bases and 10 bases respectively, with 10 bases between them. CDR3 length: 14 amino acids. The CDR3: CASSQDRKISPLHF. For the CDR3, the DNA is TGTGCCAGCAGCCAAGACAGAAAAATATCACCCCTCCACTTT. The full variable domain, with the rest looked up from reference TRBV14 and TRBJ1-6, is EAGVTQFPSHSVIEKGQTVTLRCDPISGHDNLYWYRRVMGKEIKFLLHFVKESKQDESGMPNNRFLAERTGGTYSTLKVQPAELEDSGVYFCASSQDRKISPLHFGNGTRLTVT.

At least ten counts were recorded for this clonotype. The rearrangement links TRBV18 to TRBJ2-3; 10 bases align to TRBD2. Trimming removed 3 bases from V and 7 bases from J; junction bases left unmatched: 7. The CDR3 has 15 residues. Germline V gene lookup returns CDR1 KGHSH and CDR2 LQKENI. CDR3 nucleotide sequence: TGTGCCAGCTCACCGACAGCGGGAGGGCCTAATACGCAGTATTTT. Translating gives CASSPTAGGPNTQYF.

In its sample, this clonotype was seen a few times. V and J are TRBV5-1 and TRBJ2-5, with D hard to call. CDR1 and CDR2 from the germline V gene are SGHRS and YFSETQ. The CDR3 length is 13 residues. Trimming removed 4 bases at V and 5 bases at J, with 12 bases between. The CDR3 region has the DNA TGCGCCAGCAGCGGCCAGGCCCAGGAGACCCAGTACTTC. Protein sequence: CASSGQAQETQYF.

This chain connects TRBV5-1 to TRBJ2-1; D unresolved. Between the trimmed V and J ends, which lost 0 bases and 8 bases, there was a span of 6 bases. CDR1 and CDR2 (germline): SGHRS, YFSETQ. This CDR3 is 12 amino acids long. The CDR3 here is CASSLARYEQFF. CDR3 nucleotides: TGCGCCAGCAGCTTGGCGAGGTATGAGCAGTTCTTC.

This clonotype was counted ten times or more. The chain joins TRBV15 to TRBJ1-3; D gene uncertain. The CDR3 is 14 residues long. The V gene's germline CDR1 is LNHNV and CDR2 YYDKDF (reference sequence). The V gene lost 6 bases and the J gene lost 0 bases, with 9 bases spanning the gap. CDR3 region: CATRGSSSGNTIYF. CDR3 bases: TGTGCCACCAGGGGCTCAAGCTCTGGAAACACCATATATTTT.

This clonotype was detected a few times. The chain is built from TRBV6-4 and TRBJ2-3; 10 nucleotides align to TRBD2. Germline assignment: CDR1 MRHNA and CDR2 SNTAGT. The CDR3 spans 16 residues. The ends lost 0 bases at V and 3 bases at J; junction bases unmatched: 3. The DNA for the CDR3 is TGTGCCAGCAGTGACTCGCTAGCGGGAGTAACAGATACGCAGTATTTT. Its protein is CASSDSLAGVTDTQYF.

The CDR3 DNA follows: TGTGCTAGTGGTTTGGATCCGGGACAGGGTAGTCAGCCCCAGCATTTT. Translated, it gives CASGLDPGQGSQPQHF. This sequence joins TRBV12-5 and TRBJ1-5; 9 bases are a match to TRBD1. Germline CDR1 reads LGHNT; CDR2 reads FRNRAP. The CDR3 is made up of 16 amino acids. The trim removed 1 base at V and 6 bases at J, leaving 7 bases unmatched.